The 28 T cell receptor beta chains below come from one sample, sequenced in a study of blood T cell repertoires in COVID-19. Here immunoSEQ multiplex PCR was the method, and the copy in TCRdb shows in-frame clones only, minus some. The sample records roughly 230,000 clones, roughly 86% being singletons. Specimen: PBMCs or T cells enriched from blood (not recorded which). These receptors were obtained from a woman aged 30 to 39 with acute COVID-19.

CDR3 loop: CASSLTRGIGTEAFF. The CDR3 DNA follows: TGTGCCAGCAGCTTGACCAGGGGAATAGGGACTGAAGCTTTCTTT. The rearrangement joins TRBV5-4 to TRBJ1-1; the D gene is possibly TRBD1 (6 bases). The CDR3 loop spans 15 amino acids. Trimming pared 1 base from V and 5 bases from J, leaving 15 bases between. Germline lookup yields CDR1 SGHNT and CDR2 YYREEE (reference sequence).

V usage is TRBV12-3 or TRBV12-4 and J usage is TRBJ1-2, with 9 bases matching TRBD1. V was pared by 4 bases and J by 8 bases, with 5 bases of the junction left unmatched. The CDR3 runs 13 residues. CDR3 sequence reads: CASSSDRGYGYTF. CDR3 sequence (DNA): TGTGCCAGCAGTTCGGACAGGGGATACGGCTACACCTTC.

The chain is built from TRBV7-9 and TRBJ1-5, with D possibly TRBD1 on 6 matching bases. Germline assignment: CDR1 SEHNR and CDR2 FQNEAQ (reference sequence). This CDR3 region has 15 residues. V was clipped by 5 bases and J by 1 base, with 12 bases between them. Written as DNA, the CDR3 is TGTGCCAGCAGCCCACCGGGACACAGCAATCAGCCCCAGCATTTT. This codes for CASSPPGHSNQPQHF. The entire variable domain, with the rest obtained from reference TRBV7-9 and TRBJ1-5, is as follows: DTGVSQNPRHKITKRGQNVTFRCDPISEHNRLYWYRQTLGQGPEFLTYFQNEAQLEKSRLLSDRFSAERPKGSFSTLEIQRTEQGDSAMYLCASSPPGHSNQPQHFGDGTRLSIL.

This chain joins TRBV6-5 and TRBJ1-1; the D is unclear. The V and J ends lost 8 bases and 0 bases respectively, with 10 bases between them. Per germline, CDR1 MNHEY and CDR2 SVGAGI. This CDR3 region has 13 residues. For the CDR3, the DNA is TGTGCCAGCCACTCCAATATGAACACTGAAGCTTTCTTT. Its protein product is CASHSNMNTEAFF.

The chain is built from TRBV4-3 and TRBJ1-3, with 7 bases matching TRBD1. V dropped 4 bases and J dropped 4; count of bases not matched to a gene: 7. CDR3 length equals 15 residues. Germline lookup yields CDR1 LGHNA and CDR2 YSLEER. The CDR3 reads CASSPGQLEGNTIYF. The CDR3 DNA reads TGCGCCAGCAGCCCGGGACAGCTTGAGGGAAACACCATATATTTT.

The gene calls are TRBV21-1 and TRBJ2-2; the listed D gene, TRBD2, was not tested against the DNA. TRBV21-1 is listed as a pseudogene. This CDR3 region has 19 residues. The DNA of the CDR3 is TGTGCCAGCAGCAAAGCGAGACTAGCGGGGGGACCAAACACCGGGGAGCTGTTTTTT. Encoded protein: CASSKARLAGGPNTGELFF.

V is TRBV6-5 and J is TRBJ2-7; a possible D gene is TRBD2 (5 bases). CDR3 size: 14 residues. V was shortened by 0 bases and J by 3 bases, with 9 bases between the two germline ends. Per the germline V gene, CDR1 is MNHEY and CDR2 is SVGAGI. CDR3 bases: TGTGCCAGCAGTTACTCGACTGAGGGCTACGAGCAGTACTTC. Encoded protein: CASSYSTEGYEQYF.

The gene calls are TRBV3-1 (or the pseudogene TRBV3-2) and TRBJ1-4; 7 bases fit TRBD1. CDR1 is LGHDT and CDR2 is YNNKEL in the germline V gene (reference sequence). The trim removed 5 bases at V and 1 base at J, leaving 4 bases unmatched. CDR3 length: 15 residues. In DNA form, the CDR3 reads TGTGCCAGCAGCTTAAGGACAGGAACTAATGAAAAACTGTTTTTT. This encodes CASSLRTGTNEKLFF.

As DNA, the CDR3 is TGCAGCGGCCACTCCGGGACAGGGGGCTTCAACGAGCAGTACTTC. The encoded protein is CSGHSGTGGFNEQYF. The rearrangement joins TRBV29-1 to TRBJ2-7; 12 bases agree with TRBD1. This CDR3 region has 15 residues. V shed 7 bases and J 5 bases; nucleotides not matched to a gene: 12. Germline V gives CDR1 SQVTM, CDR2 ANQGSEA.

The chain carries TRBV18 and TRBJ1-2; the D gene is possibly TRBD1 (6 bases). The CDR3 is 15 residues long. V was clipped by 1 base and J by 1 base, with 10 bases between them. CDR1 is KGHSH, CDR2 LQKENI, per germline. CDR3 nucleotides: TGTGCCAGCTCACCACTCGAGGGGGATAACTATGGCTACACCTTC. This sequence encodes CASSPLEGDNYGYTF.

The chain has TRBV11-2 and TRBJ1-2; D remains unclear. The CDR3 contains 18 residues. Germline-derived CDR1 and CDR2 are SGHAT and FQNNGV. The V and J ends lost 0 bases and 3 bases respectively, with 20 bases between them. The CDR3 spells CASSLEKGEWVRDYGYTF. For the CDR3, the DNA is TGTGCCAGCAGCTTAGAAAAGGGAGAATGGGTTCGCGACTATGGCTACACCTTC.

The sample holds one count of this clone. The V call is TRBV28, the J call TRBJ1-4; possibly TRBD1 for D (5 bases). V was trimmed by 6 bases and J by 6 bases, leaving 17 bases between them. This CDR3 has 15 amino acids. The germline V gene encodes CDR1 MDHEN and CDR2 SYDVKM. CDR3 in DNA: TGTGCCAGCAGCATGCAGGGCGGCGTCGATGAAAAACTGTTTTTT. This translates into CASSMQGGVDEKLFF.

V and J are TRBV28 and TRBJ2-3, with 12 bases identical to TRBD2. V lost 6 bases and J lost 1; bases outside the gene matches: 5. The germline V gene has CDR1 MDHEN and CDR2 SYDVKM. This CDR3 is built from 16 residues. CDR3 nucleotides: TGTGCCAGCAGACCTACTAGCGGGGGGCGCACAGATACGCAGTATTTT. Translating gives CASRPTSGGRTDTQYF.

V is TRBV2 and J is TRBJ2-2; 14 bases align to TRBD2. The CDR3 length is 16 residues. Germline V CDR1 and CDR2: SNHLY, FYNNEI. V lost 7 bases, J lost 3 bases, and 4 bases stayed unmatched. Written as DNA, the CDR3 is TGTGCCAGCATAGCGACTAGCGGGGGGGACACCGGGGAGCTGTTTTTT. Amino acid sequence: CASIATSGGDTGELFF.

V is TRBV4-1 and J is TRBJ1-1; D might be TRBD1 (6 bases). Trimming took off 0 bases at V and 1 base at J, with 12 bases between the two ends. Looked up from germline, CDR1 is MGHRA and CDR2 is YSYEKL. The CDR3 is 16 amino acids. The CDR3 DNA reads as TGCGCCAGCAGCCAAGAACAGGGCGAGGGGAACACTGAAGCTTTCTTT. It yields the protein CASSQEQGEGNTEAFF.

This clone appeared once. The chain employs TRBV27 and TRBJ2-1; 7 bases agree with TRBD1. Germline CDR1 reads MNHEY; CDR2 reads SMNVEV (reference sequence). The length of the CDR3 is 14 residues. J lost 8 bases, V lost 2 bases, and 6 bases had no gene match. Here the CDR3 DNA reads TGTGCCAGCAGTTTAAACAGGGGCTCGGATGAGCAGTTCTTC. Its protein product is CASSLNRGSDEQFF.

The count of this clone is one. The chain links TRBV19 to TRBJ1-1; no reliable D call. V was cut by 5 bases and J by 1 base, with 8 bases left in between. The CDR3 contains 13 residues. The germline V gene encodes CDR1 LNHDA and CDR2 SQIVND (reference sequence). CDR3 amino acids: CASSFTWNTEAFF. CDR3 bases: TGTGCCAGTAGTTTCACATGGAACACTGAAGCTTTCTTT.

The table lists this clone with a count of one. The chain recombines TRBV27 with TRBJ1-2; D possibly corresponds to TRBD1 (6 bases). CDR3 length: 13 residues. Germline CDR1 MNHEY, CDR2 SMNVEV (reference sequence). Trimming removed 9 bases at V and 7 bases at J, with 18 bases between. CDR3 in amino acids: CASTQGQGTGYTF. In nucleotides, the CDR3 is TGTGCCAGTACCCAGGGGCAGGGGACTGGCTACACCTTC.

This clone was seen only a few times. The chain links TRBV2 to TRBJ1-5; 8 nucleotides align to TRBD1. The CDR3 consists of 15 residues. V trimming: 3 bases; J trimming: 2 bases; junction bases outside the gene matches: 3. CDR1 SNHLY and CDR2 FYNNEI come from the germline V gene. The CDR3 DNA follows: TGTGCCAGCAGTGAGGACAGGGTAGGCAATCAGCCCCAGCATTTT. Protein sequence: CASSEDRVGNQPQHF.

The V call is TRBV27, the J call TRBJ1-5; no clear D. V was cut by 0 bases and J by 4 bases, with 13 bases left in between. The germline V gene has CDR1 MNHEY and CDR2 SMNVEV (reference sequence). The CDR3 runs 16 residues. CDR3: CASSLSGQNPNQPQHF. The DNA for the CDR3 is TGTGCCAGCAGTTTATCGGGCCAGAACCCTAATCAGCCCCAGCATTTT.

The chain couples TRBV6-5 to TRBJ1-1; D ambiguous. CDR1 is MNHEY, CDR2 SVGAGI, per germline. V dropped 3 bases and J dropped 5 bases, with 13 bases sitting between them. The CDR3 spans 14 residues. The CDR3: CASSYGGGATEAFF. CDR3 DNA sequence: TGTGCCAGCAGTTATGGTGGTGGAGCAACTGAAGCTTTCTTT.

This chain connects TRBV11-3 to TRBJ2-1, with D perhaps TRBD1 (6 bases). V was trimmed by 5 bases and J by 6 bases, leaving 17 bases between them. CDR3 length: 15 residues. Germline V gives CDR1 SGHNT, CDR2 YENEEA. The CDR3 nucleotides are TGTGCCAGCAGCCATGGACAGCTACCCATCAATGAGCAGTTCTTC. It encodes CASSHGQLPINEQFF.

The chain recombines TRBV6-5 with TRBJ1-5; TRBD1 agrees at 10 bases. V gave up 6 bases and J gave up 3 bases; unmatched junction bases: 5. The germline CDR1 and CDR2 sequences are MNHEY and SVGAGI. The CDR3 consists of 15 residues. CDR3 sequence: CASRRTGGNNQPQHF. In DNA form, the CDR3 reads TGTGCCAGCAGACGGACAGGGGGAAACAATCAGCCCCAGCATTTT.

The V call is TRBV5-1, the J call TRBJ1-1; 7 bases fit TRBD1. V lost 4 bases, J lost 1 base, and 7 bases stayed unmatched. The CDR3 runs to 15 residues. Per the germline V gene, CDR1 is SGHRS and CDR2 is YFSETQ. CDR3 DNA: TGCGCCAGCAGCGACAGACAGGGCCCGAACACTGAAGCTTTCTTT. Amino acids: CASSDRQGPNTEAFF.

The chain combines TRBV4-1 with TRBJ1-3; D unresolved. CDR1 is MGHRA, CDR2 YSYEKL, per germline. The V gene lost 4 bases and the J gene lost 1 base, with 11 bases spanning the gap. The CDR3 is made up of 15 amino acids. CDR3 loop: CASSPGSPSGNTIYF. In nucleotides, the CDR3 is TGCGCCAGCAGCCCAGGCTCACCTTCTGGAAACACCATATATTTT.

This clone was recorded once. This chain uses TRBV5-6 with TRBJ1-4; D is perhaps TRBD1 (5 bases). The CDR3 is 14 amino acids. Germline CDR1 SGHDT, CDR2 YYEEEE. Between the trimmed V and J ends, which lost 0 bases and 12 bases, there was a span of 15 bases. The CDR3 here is CASSLAATAVELFF. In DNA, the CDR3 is TGTGCCAGCAGCTTGGCCGCGACAGCTGTGGAACTGTTTTTT.

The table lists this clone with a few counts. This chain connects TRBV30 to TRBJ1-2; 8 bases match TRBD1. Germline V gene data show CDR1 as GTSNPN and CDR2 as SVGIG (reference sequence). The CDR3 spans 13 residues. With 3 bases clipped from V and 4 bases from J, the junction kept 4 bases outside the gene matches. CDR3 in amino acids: CAWSGGQVYGYTF. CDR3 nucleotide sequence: TGTGCCTGGAGCGGGGGACAGGTCTATGGCTACACCTTC. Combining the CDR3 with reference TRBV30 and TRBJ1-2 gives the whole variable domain SQTIHQWPATLVQPVGSPLSLECTVEGTSNPNLYWYRQAAGRGLQLLFYSVGIGQISSEVPQNLSASRPQDRQFILSSKKLLLSDSGFYLCAWSGGQVYGYTFGSGTRLTVV.

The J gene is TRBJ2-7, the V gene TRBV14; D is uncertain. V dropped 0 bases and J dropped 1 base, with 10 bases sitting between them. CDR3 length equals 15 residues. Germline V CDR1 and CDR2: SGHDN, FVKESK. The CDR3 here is CASSQEVSLSYEQYF. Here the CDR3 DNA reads TGTGCCAGCAGCCAAGAGGTGAGCCTGTCCTACGAGCAGTACTTC.